This note documents a single TCR beta chain sequence. This clonotype has a count of ten or more. The antigen it binds to is not known. No quality values exist for individual bases; no much larger clone is one base distant. The CDR3 runs 15 amino acids, cysteine and phenylalanine included. Kept here is only the CDR3 DNA, which spans 45 bases and is read in frame from base 1. Trimmed from V: 5 bases; trimmed from J: 0 bases; junction bases lacking a gene match: 5. Looking up the germline V gene yields CDR1 SGHTA and CDR2 FQGNSA. This record belongs to a study of blood T cells in healthy people across ages (dated by TCRdb to between 2015 and 2017). Context from the whole study: In model experiments, template switching captured about one uniquely barcoded TCR beta cDNA molecule for every two T cells. Age-related changes in TCR beta repertoire diversity were measured in the study by deep sequencing normalized with unique cDNA molecular identifiers. Donors were grouped into four age groups: young (average roughly 15 years), middle-aged (approximately 41), aged (roughly 67) and long-lived (82). To avoid experimental bias, donors of different ages were distributed randomly across sequencing lanes. Using the same blood draw, the study looked at two additional independent replicas of 1 million unique cDNA reads for two donors, one aged 18 to 30 and the other aged 80 or older.

Paper-wide results and their limitations: Bulk unsorted PBMC profiling prevented conclusive comparison of naive and antigen-experienced compartments. The percentage of naive T cells measured by flow cytometry correlated strongly with observed TCR beta diversity. Estimates of total diversity based on one million sequenced T cells were considered lower bounds and underestimates. As age increased, observed TCR beta diversity per million T cells dropped in a roughly linear way, and a significant reduction was already evident by age around 41. Compared with the aged group, the long-lived group had more naive CD4+ T cells, fewer expanded clones and increased TCR diversity, a pattern suggesting age selection. The CMV infection status of donors was not known, potentially confounding age-related changes in expanded clonotypes.

Library construction relied on 5' RACE. Sequencing took place on an Illumina HiSeq 2500. A second roughly 7 to 11 cycle PCR used a sample-barcoded 5' primer and a J-beta primer mix. Each TCR beta cDNA molecule received a unique molecular identifier from a template-switch 5' adaptor carrying 12 random nucleotides. Each sample yielded at least 2.5 million CDR3-containing paired-end reads. First-strand cDNA synthesis was performed from all RNA using the Mint cDNA synthesis kit, with priming by a TRBC-specific oligonucleotide. Following uracil-DNA glycosylase treatment, all cDNA underwent a first 18-cycle PCR with the universal primers M1SS and BC2_uni_R. The authors processed their data as follows. For normalization, 1 million high-quality reads were randomly selected from each sample, with every read carrying a distinct molecular identifier. Instead of being binned into consensus sequences, reads that shared molecular identifiers were thrown out. MiTCR, with a Q25 quality threshold and the strictest error-elimination algorithm, was used for CDR3 identification, clonotype clustering and error correction. A nonparametric unseen species model with Euler transformation was used to estimate a lower bound on total TCR beta diversity. Through fastp at Q25 and MiXCR, TCRdb rebuilt clones from the public reads, retaining in-frame beta chains. When rows share a CDR3 protein, they turn into one entry using the most common DNA and genes. The V and J calls shown here were made by TCRdb, not taken from the authors' results. In all, the sample holds hundreds of thousands of distinct CDR3 sequences, and under 40% of those were seen once. Jointly, the top ten make up over 10% of the sample.

Donors were a few dozen systemically healthy Caucasian individuals from Russia aged roughly 6 to 100 years. Ten milliliters of peripheral blood were drawn from each donor into EDTA-treated Vacutainer tubes. Ficoll-Paque density-gradient centrifugation was used to isolate PBMCs, with at least 6.5 million per sample. Trizol reagent was used to extract total RNA from the PBMCs, yielding at least 5 micrograms per sample. For every donor, an aliquot of PBMCs went through flow cytometry to measure the percentages of naive CD45RAhigh/CD27high T cells. The V and J segments used are TRBV7-2 and TRBJ2-3; 7 middle bases align to TRBD2. The sequenced sample consisted of blood. The sequence was obtained from a man aged 18-30 years in good health. CDR3 loop: CASSPRRGSTDTQYF. The DNA sequence reads TGTGCCAGCAGCCCACGGCGGGGGAGCACAGATACGCAGTATTTT.